This passage covers 25 T cell receptor beta chains from one sample sequenced in a study of early T cells in non-severe SARS-CoV-2 infection. From the 5' RACE reads, TCRdb called clonotypes with MiXCR, one entry per CDR3 protein. The sample carries fewer than 65,000 distinct CDR3 sequences, about 9.3% recorded once. Sequenced: whole blood. These receptors were obtained from an adult who was a healthcare worker with PCR-confirmed SARS-CoV-2 infection or an uninfected control (not recorded which).

This clonotype was detected many times. This chain joins TRBV7-2 and TRBJ2-4; 8 bases fit TRBD1. Germline V lookup: CDR1 SGHTA, CDR2 FQGNSA. The CDR3 is 16 residues long. V lost 3 bases, J lost 9 bases, and 13 bases stayed unmatched. CDR3 sequence reads: CASSFRAQGARSIQYF. The CDR3 DNA sequence: TGTGCCAGCAGCTTCCGTGCCCAGGGGGCGAGGTCCATTCAGTACTTC.

V is TRBV7-2 and J is TRBJ1-2; 10 nucleotides line up with TRBD1. The CDR3 is made up of 13 amino acids. Germline V gene lookup returns CDR1 SGHTA and CDR2 FQGNSA. Trimming at V came to 3 bases and at J to 8 bases, leaving 3 bases not matched to a gene. The CDR3 spells CASSLGQGLGYTF. The CDR3 region has the DNA TGTGCCAGCAGCTTGGGACAGGGGTTAGGCTACACCTTC.

This chain connects TRBV7-4 to TRBJ2-2, with D unresolved. The V gene's germline CDR1 is SGHVT and CDR2 SQSDAQ. V shed 3 bases and J shed 3 bases, with 8 bases lying between them. This CDR3 spans 14 amino acids. The CDR3 coding sequence is TGTGCCAGCAGCTTGGGCAGCTACACCGGGGAGCTGTTTTTT. Its translation: CASSLGSYTGELFF. The full variable domain, completed using reference TRBV7-4 and TRBJ2-2, is GAGVSQSPRYKVAKRGRDVALRCDSISGHVTLYWYRQTLGQGSEVLTYSQSDAQRDKSGRPSGRFSAERPERSVSTLKIQRTEQGDSAVYLCASSLGSYTGELFFGEGSRLTVL.

The CDR3 spells CASRIDRAETQYF. CDR3 bases: TGCGCCAGCAGAATCGACAGGGCAGAGACCCAGTACTTC. The genes are TRBV5-1 and TRBJ2-5; 7 bases map to TRBD1. V lost 5 bases and J lost 4; bases outside the gene matches: 5. The CDR3 loop spans 13 amino acids. The V gene's germline CDR1 is SGHRS and CDR2 YFSETQ.

CDR3 nucleotides: TGTGCCATCAGCCGACAGGTTAACACTGAAGCTTTCTTT. Its protein product is CAISRQVNTEAFF. The genes are TRBV10-3 and TRBJ1-1, with a weak D call TRBD1 (6 bases). The V and J ends lost 6 bases and 2 bases respectively, with 10 bases between them. The CDR3 length is 13 residues. Germline assignment: CDR1 ENHRY and CDR2 SYGVKD.

V and J are TRBV3-1 and TRBJ2-2; 9 bases line up with TRBD2. The germline V gene encodes CDR1 LGHDT and CDR2 YNNKEL (reference sequence). The length of the CDR3 is 14 residues. J gave up 5 bases and V 3 bases, and 1 base lay outside the gene matches. CDR3: CASSQGLATGELFF. Written as DNA, the CDR3 is TGTGCCAGCAGCCAGGGACTAGCTACCGGGGAGCTGTTTTTT.

A few counts support this clonotype. The CDR3: CASRIRTSGGRSTDTQYF. As DNA, the CDR3 is TGCGCCAGCAGGATCAGGACTAGCGGGGGGCGGAGCACAGATACGCAGTATTTT. The chain recombines TRBV5-1 with TRBJ2-3; 14 bases are a match to TRBD2. The CDR3 spans 18 residues. Trimming removed 5 bases from V and 0 bases from J; junction bases left unmatched: 8. Germline loops: CDR1 SGHRS, CDR2 YFSETQ.

The table lists this clonotype with a few counts. The CDR3 region has the DNA TGCAGTGCTAGGGCCCCGGGACTAGCGAACTACAATGAGCAGTTCTTC. It translates to CSARAPGLANYNEQFF. The V call is TRBV20-1, the J call TRBJ2-1; 10 bases fit TRBD2. The CDR3 has 16 residues. Germline-derived CDR1 and CDR2 are DFQATT and SNEGSKA (reference sequence). V shed 3 bases and J 3 bases; nucleotides not matched to a gene: 8.

Ten or more counts support this clonotype. The rearrangement links TRBV30 to TRBJ2-7; D may match TRBD1 or TRBD2 (5 bases each). Trimming stripped 3 bases from V and 8 bases from J, with 17 bases between. Germline loops: CDR1 GTSNPN, CDR2 SVGIG (reference sequence). This CDR3 comprises 13 residues. CDR3 coding DNA: TGTGCCTGGAGCTACGGGGCCGGAGTGCAGCAGTACGTC. This codes for CAWSYGAGVQQYV.

This clonotype was observed a few times. The J gene is TRBJ2-5, the V gene TRBV21-1; the table's D call, TRBD1, has no DNA check behind it. TRBV21-1 counts as a pseudogene. The CDR3 is 14 amino acids. Here the CDR3 DNA reads TGTGCCAGCAGCCGGGACAGCACCCAAGAGACCCAGTACTTC. Translating it yields CASSRDSTQETQYF.

There are a few counts of this clonotype. The chain couples TRBV13 to TRBJ2-1, with a possible D match to TRBD2 (5 bases). The CDR3 contains 17 residues. V gave up 5 bases and J gave up 2 bases, with 19 bases separating them. Per germline, CDR1 PRHDT and CDR2 FYEKMQ (reference sequence). The CDR3 is CASSPLLGEIAYNEQFF. In DNA, the CDR3 is TGTGCCAGCAGCCCTCTCCTTGGGGAGATCGCCTACAATGAGCAGTTCTTC.

This clonotype was seen a few times. J is TRBJ2-2 and V is TRBV23-1, with D possibly TRBD1 on 5 matching bases. TRBV23-1 is annotated as an ORF whose role is uncertain. The CDR3 covers 17 residues. Trimming stripped 7 bases from V and 1 base from J, with 19 bases between. The CDR3 sequence: CASNRETQGWNTGELFF. The CDR3 nucleotides read TGCGCCAGCAACCGAGAGACTCAGGGATGGAACACCGGGGAGCTGTTTTTT.

The table lists this clonotype with many counts. This chain joins TRBV2 and TRBJ2-2, with 9 nucleotides matching TRBD1. V lost 6 bases and J lost 4; bases outside the gene matches: 6. Germline CDR1 SNHLY, CDR2 FYNNEI. The CDR3 is 15 residues long. The DNA for the CDR3 is TGTGCCAGCAGCGAACAGGGGGCTGCCACCGGGGAGCTGTTTTTT. It encodes CASSEQGAATGELFF.

Here the CDR3 DNA reads TGCAGCGTAGACCAGCGGGGTCGCAATGAGCAGTTCTTC. Its protein is CSVDQRGRNEQFF. V gene TRBV29-1 combines with J gene TRBJ2-1, with TRBD2 identical over 7 bases. Germline V lookup: CDR1 SQVTM, CDR2 ANQGSEA. This CDR3 is built from 13 residues. V lost 6 bases, J lost 6 bases, and 8 bases stayed unmatched.

This clonotype was counted only a few times. The chain joins TRBV6-1 to TRBJ2-1, with TRBD1 identical over 7 bases. V lost 6 bases to trimming and J lost 2 bases; unmatched junction nucleotides: 7. Germline CDR1 reads MNHNS; CDR2 reads SASEGT. CDR3 length: 15 residues. In nucleotides, the CDR3 is TGTGCCAGCAGGCCGGACAGGCTAACCTACAATGAGCAGTTCTTC. Residues: CASRPDRLTYNEQFF.

The chain uses TRBV12-3 or TRBV12-4 and TRBJ2-3, with D perhaps TRBD1 (5 bases). Trimming pared 0 bases from V and 3 bases from J, leaving 7 bases between. CDR3 length: 14 residues. The DNA for the CDR3 is TGTGCCAGCAGTTTAGCGGGGCAAACAGATACGCAGTATTTT. It encodes CASSLAGQTDTQYF.

This clonotype was found many times. The V call is TRBV21-1, the J call TRBJ1-4; the D segment call TRBD1 is taken from the table without a DNA check. TRBV21-1 is classified as a pseudogene. This CDR3 has 14 residues. The CDR3 bases are TGTGCCAGCAGCCTCCGCGACAGGGGCGAAAAACTGTTTTTT. Translating gives CASSLRDRGEKLFF.

This clonotype appeared a few times. The chain is built from TRBV6-6 and TRBJ2-1; TRBD2 aligns across 10 bases. This CDR3 has 13 residues. V was clipped by 2 bases and J by 8 bases; unmatched bases: 0. CDR1 is MNHNY and CDR2 is SVGAGI in the germline V gene (reference sequence). The CDR3 reads CASSYGTSDEQFF. CDR3 nucleotides: TGTGCCAGCAGTTACGGGACTAGCGATGAGCAGTTCTTC.

The rearrangement links TRBV11-2 to TRBJ2-5, with D perhaps assigned TRBD1 or TRBD2 (6 bases each). The CDR3 sequence is 16 residues long. Trimming removed 6 bases from V and 0 bases from J, with 17 bases in between. Germline V CDR1 and CDR2: SGHAT, FQNNGV. CDR3 in DNA: TGTGCCAGCAGTCTGGTCGGGGGCCTGTACCAAGAGACCCAGTACTTC. This gives the protein CASSLVGGLYQETQYF.

This sequence joins TRBV29-1 and TRBJ2-3; maybe TRBD2 (5 bases). V was pared by 4 bases and J by 4 bases, with 12 bases between. The CDR3 is 13 amino acids. Germline CDR1 and CDR2: SQVTM and ANQGSEA. The CDR3 DNA follows: TGCAGCGTTGGGACTTCTCCGGCAGATACGCAGTATTTT. Translating gives CSVGTSPADTQYF.

This clonotype was seen only a few times. The V call is TRBV9, the J call TRBJ2-1; 9 nucleotides agree with TRBD1. The V and J ends lost 3 bases and 7 bases, in that order; junction bases with no gene match: 8. Germline V gene data show CDR1 as SGDLS and CDR2 as YYNGEE. This CDR3 is built from 15 residues. The chain's CDR3 is CASSASGQGSNEQFF. Written as DNA, the CDR3 is TGTGCCAGCAGCGCGTCCGGACAGGGGAGTAATGAGCAGTTCTTC.

This clonotype was seen once. V usage is TRBV6-1 and J usage is TRBJ1-6, with D unresolved. This CDR3 comprises 15 residues. Trimming took 2 bases from V and 7 from J, leaving 12 bases between them. Germline lookup yields CDR1 MNHNS and CDR2 SASEGT. In DNA form, the CDR3 reads TGTGCCAGCAGTGAAAGGTCCGGCCCGAATTCACCCCTCCACTTT. This sequence encodes CASSERSGPNSPLHF.

The chain has TRBV5-6 and TRBJ2-6; D might be TRBD1 (5 bases). The length of the CDR3 is 17 residues. The germline V gene encodes CDR1 SGHDT and CDR2 YYEEEE. The ends were cut back, 2 bases at V and 1 base at J, with 13 bases in the middle. CDR3 protein: CASSLAGFDSGANVLTF. CDR3 DNA: TGTGCCAGCAGCTTAGCAGGGTTTGATTCTGGGGCCAACGTCCTGACTTTC.

The rearrangement uses TRBV21-1 and TRBJ1-4; TRBD1 is taken as the D call from the table, unchecked against the DNA. TRBV21-1 has pseudogene status. The CDR3 runs 11 residues. Written as DNA, the CDR3 is TGTGCCAGCAGCGCCCCCTCAAAACTGTTTTTT. Its protein is CASSAPSKLFF.

This clonotype was observed a few times. The V gene is TRBV6-1, the J gene TRBJ2-3; D possibly corresponds to TRBD1 (6 bases). Per the germline V gene, CDR1 is MNHNS and CDR2 is SASEGT. The CDR3 consists of 15 residues. Trimming shortened V by 6 bases and J by 4 bases, and 17 bases separated the two germline ends. CDR3 region: CASRGAGHRADTQYF. CDR3 nucleotide sequence: TGTGCCAGCAGGGGGGCCGGGCACCGTGCAGATACGCAGTATTTT.